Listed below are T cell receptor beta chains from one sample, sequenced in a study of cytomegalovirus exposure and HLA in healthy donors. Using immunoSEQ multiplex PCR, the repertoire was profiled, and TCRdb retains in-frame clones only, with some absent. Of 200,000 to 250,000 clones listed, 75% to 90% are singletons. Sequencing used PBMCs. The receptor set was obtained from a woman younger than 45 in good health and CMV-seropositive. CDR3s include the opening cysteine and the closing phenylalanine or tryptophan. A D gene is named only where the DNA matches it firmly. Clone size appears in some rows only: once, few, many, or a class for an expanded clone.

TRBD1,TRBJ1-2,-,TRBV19,TGTGCCAGTAGCTGGGACAGGGGTTATGGCTACACCTTC,CASSWDRGYGYTF
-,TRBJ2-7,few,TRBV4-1,TGCGCCAGCAGCTCAACGGACCTCTTCGGCGAGCAGTACTTC,CASSSTDLFGEQYF
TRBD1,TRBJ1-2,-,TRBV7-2,TGTGCCAGCAGCTTGGATAGGGGGCGGAATGGCTACACCTTC,CASSLDRGRNGYTF
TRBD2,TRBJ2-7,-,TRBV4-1,TGCGCCAGCAGCCAAGTTGATAGCGGGGCCTACGAGCAGTACTTC,CASSQVDSGAYEQYF
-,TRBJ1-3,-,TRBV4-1,TGCGCCAGCAGCCAAGATCCGGGTACAGGAAACACCATATATTTT,CASSQDPGTGNTIYF
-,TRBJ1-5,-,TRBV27,TGTGCCAGCAGTTTATCTGGAACAGAGCTGCCCCAGCATTTT,CASSLSGTELPQHF
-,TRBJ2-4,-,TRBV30,TGTGCCTGGAGGGGTCAGAAAAACATTCAGTACTTC,CAWRGQKNIQYF
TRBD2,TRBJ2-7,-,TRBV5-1,TGCGCCAGCAGCGGGGCACTAGCGGGAGGGCCCAGGGAGCAGTACTTC,CASSGALAGGPREQYF
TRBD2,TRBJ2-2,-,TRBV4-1,TGCGCCAGCAGCCAAGAAGAGGGAGGGCTCTCCGGGGAGCTGTTTTTT,CASSQEEGGLSGELFF
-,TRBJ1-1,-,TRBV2,TGTGCCAGCAGAAAAGGCGTAGCGTGGGGTTCTGAAGCTTTCTTT,CASRKGVAWGSEAFF
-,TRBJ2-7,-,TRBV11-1,TGTGCCAGCAGCCATATTAGATCCGGAGCCCACGAGCAGTACTTC,CASSHIRSGAHEQYF
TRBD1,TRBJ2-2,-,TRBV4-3,TGCGCCAGCAGCCAAGCACGGACAGGGAAGAAGGAGCTGTTTTTT,CASSQARTGKKELFF
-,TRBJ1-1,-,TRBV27,TGTGCCAGCAGTTTAATCTCTCGGGGCACTGAAGCTTTCTTT,CASSLISRGTEAFF
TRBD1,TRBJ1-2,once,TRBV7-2,TGTGCCAGCAGCTTAAAACGTCGGGGACAGGATGGCTACACCTTC,CASSLKRRGQDGYTF
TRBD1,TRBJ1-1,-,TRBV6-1,TGTGCCACAGGGGGCAGGGTAAAGTCTGAAGCTTTCTTT,CATGGRVKSEAFF
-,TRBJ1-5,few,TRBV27,TGTGCCAGCAGTTTAGCCCGGTTCCAGCCCCAGCATTTT,CASSLARFQPQHF
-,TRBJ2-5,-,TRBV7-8,TGTGCCAGCAGCGAACGGACCCAGGGGTGGGACTTC,CASSERTQGWDF
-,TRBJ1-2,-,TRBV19,TGTGCCAGTAGTACCGGCGGACAGATCGTCTATGGCTACACCTTC,CASSTGGQIVYGYTF
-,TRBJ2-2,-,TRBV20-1,TGCAGTGCCCCTGTGACCGGGGAGCTGTTTTTT,CSAPVTGELFF
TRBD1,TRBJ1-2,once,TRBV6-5,TGTGCCAGCAGTTACCGACAGGGTGGCTACACCTTC,CASSYRQGGYTF